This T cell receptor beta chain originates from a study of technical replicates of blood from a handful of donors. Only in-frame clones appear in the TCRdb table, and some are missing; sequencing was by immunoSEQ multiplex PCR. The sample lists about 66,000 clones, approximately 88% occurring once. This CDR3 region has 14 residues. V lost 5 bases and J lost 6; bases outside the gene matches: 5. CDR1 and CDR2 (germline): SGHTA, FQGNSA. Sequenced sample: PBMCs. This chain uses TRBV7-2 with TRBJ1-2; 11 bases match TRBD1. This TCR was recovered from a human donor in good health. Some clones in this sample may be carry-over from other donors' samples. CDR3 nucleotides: TGTGCCAGCAGCGCAGGACAGGGGGCGAATGGCTACACCTTC. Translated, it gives CASSAGQGANGYTF.